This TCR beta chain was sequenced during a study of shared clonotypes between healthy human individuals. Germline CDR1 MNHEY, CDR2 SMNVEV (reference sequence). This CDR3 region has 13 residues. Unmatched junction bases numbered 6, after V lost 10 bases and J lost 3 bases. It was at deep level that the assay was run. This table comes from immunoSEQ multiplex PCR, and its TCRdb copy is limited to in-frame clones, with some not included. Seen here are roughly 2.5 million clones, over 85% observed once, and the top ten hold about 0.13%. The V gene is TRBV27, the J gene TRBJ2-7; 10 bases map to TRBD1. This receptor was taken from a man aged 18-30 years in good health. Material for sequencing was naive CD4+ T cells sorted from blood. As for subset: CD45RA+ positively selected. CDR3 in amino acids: CAIRTGGNYEQYF. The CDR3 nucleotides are TGTGCCATCCGGACAGGGGGAAACTACGAGCAGTACTTC.